This entry features one T cell receptor beta chain sequence. The V gene lost 2 bases and the J gene lost 10 bases, with 10 bases spanning the gap. The CDR3 runs to 12 residues. Germline V gives CDR1 SGHNT, CDR2 YYREEE (reference sequence). Generated by immunoSEQ multiplex PCR, the TCRdb table keeps only in-frame clones and is missing some. The data show about 60,000 clones, with roughly 86% seen just once and about 5.1% held by the top ten. This sample is drawn from a study of technical replicates of blood from several donors. The sequenced sample was PBMCs. The chain couples TRBV5-4 to TRBJ2-1; the D is unclear. The receptor's source is a human donor in good health. Some clones in this sample may be carry-over from other donors' samples. DNA of the CDR3: TGTGCCAGCAGCTTTTACTACTCCGAGCAGTTCTTC. Its translation: CASSFYYSEQFF.